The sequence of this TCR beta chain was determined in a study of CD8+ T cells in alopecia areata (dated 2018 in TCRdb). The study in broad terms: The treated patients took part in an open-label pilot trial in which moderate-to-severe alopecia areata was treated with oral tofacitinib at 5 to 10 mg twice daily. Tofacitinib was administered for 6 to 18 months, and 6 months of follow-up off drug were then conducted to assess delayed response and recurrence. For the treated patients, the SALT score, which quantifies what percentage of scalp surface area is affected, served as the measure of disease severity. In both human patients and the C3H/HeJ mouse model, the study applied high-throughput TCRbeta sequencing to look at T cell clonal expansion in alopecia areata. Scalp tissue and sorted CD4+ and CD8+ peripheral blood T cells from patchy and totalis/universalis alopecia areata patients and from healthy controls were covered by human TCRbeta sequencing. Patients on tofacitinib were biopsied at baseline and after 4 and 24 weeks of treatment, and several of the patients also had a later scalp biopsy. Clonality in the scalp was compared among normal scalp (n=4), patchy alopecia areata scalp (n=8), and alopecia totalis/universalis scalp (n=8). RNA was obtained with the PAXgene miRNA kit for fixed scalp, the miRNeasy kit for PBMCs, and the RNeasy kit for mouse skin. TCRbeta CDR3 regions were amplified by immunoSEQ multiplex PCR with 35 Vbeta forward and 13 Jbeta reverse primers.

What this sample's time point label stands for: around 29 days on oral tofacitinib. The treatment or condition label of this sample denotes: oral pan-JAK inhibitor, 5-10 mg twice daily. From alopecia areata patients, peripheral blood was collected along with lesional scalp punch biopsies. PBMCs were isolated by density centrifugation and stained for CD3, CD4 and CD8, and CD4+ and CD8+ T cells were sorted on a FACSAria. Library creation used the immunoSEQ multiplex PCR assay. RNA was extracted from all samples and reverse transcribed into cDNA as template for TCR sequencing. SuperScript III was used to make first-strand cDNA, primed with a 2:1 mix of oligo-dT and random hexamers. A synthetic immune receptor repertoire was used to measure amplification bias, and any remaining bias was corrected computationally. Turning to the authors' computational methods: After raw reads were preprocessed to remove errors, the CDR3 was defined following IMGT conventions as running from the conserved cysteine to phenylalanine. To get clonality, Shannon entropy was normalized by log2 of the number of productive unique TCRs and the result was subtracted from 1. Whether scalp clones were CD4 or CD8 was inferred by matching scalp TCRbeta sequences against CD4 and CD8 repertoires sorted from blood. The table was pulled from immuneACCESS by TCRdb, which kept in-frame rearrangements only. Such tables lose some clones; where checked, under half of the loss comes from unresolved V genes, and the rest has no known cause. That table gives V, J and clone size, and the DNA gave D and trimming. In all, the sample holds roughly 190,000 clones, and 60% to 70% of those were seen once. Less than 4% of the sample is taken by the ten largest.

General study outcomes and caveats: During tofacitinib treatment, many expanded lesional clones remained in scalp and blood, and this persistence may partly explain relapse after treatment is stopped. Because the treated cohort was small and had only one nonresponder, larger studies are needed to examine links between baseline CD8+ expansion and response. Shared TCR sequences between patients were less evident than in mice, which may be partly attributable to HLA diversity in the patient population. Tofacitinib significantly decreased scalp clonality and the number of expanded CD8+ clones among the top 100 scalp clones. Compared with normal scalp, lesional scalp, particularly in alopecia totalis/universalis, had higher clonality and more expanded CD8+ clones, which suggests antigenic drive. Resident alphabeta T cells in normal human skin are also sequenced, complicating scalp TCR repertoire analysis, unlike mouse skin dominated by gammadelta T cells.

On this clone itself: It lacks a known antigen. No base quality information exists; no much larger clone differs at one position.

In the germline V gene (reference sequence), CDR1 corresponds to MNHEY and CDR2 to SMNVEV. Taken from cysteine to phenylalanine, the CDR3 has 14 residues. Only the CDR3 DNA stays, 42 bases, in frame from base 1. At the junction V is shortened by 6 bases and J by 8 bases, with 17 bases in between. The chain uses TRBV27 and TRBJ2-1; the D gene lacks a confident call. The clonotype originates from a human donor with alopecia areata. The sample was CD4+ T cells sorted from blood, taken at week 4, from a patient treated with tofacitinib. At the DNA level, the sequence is TGTGCCAGCAGCCTCGAGCCGCATGGGCATGAGCAGTTCTTC. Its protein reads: CASSLEPHGHEQFF.